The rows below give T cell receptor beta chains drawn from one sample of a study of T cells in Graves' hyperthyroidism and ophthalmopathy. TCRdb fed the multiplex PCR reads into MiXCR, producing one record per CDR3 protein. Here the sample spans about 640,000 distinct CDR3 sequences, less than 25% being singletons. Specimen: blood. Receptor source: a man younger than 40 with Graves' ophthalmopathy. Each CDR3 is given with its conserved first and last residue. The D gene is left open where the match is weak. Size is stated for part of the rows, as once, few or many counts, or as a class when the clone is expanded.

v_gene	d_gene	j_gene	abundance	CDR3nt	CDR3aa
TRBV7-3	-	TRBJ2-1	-	TGTGCCAGCAGCTTATTGGTGGGGAGTTTGGATGAGCAGTTCTTC	CASSLLVGSLDEQFF
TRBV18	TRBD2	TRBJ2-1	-	TGTGCCAGCTCCCGGGAGGCCGAACTCTCCTACAATGAGCAGTTCTTC	CASSREAELSYNEQFF
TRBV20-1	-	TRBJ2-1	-	TGCAGTGCCCCCCTCGCAGCTGGAGCCTACAATGAGCAGTTCTTC	CSAPLAAGAYNEQFF
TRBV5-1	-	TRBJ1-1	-	TGCGCCAGCAGCCCGAGGGATAGTCAAACTGAAGCTTTCTTT	CASSPRDSQTEAFF
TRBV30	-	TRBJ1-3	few	TGTGCCTCTCAGAGGAGCTCTGGAAACACCATATATTTT	CASQRSSGNTIYF
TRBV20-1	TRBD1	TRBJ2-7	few	TGCAGTGCCCCCGGACAGGGGCCCCGACGAGTTGTCTACGAGCAGTACTTC	CSAPGQGPRRVVYEQYF
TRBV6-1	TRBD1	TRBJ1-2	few	TGTGCCAGCAGTAATTGGACAGGGGCATATGGCTACACCTTC	CASSNWTGAYGYTF
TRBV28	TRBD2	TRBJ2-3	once	TGTGCCAGCAGTTTAATCGGGGGGGCAGATACGCAGTATTTT	CASSLIGGADTQYF
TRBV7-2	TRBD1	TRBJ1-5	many	TGTGCCAGCAGCCTTTCGGGACAGCTCAATCAGCCCCAGCATTTT	CASSLSGQLNQPQHF
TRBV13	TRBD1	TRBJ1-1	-	TGTGCCAGCAGCTTACGGACAGGGGCCCTTGAAGCTTTCTTT	CASSLRTGALEAFF
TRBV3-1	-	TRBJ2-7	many	TGTGCCAGCAGCCAAGGTTTGGGCAAGTCCTACGAGCAGTACTTC	CASSQGLGKSYEQYF
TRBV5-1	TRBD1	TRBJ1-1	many	TGCGCCAGCAGTCTGGGACAGGGGCGAACTTCGGGGCATACTGAAGCTTTCTTT	CASSLGQGRTSGHTEAFF
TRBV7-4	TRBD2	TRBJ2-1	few	TGTGCCAGCAGCTTCCAACTAGCGGCTAACAATGAGCAGTTCTTC	CASSFQLAANNEQFF
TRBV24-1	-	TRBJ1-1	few	TGTGCCGCTGGATCTGAGACTGAAGCTTTCTTT	CAAGSETEAFF
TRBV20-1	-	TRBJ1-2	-	TGCAGTGGAAGGGGAAACTATGGCTACACCTTC	CSGRGNYGYTF
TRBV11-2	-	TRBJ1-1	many	TGTGCCAGCAGCGGGCGGGACCGGTTTGAGGCTTTCTTT	CASSGRDRFEAFF
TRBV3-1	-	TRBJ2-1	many	TGTGCCAGCAGCCAAGATGATAGGACTTCTCCTGCCAATGAGCAGTTCTTC	CASSQDDRTSPANEQFF
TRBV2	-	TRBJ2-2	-	TGTGCCAGCAATCAAGCTGGATCCACCGGGGAGCTGTTTTTT	CASNQAGSTGELFF
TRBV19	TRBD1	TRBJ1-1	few	TGTGCCAATCCGAGGGGGCACCTGAGGACTGAAGCTTTCTTT	CANPRGHLRTEAFF
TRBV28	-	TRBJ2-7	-	TGTGCCAGCGGGTCAGGGTCGAATCCCGAGCAGTACTTC	CASGSGSNPEQYF
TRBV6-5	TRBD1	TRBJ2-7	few	TGTGCCAGCAGGTTACCGGGACAGGGCTACGAGCAGTACTTC	CASRLPGQGYEQYF
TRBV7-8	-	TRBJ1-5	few	TGTGCCAGCAGTTCAGGACCCCGGGCGGGAGGGGATCAGCCCCAGCATTTT	CASSSGPRAGGDQPQHF
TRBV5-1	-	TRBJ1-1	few	TGCGCCAGCAGCTTGCCCAGATTAGCAGGGAACACTGAAGCTTTCTTT	CASSLPRLAGNTEAFF
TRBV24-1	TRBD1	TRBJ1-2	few	TGTGCCACCAGTGGCAGCCCCGGGACAGTTAACTATGGCCACACCTTC	CATSGSPGTVNYGHTF
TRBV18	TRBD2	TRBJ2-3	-	TGTGCCAGCGCGCTAGCGGGAGGGCCCGATACGCAGTATTTT	CASALAGGPDTQYF
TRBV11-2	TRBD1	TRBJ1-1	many	TGTGCCAGCAGCTTAGGCGGCCGGACAGGCTTGAACACTGAAGCTTTCTTT	CASSLGGRTGLNTEAFF
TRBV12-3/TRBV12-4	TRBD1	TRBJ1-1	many	TGTGCCAGCCAGCAGGCAGGGGGGGTTGTCACTGAAGCTTTCTTT	CASQQAGGVVTEAFF
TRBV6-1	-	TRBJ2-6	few	TGTGCCAGCAGTCCGACTCACGGGACTTCGGTCTCTGGGGCCAACGTCCTGACTTTC	CASSPTHGTSVSGANVLTF
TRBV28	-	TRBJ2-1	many	TGTGCCAGCAGCTTAGCCGGTAACAATGAGCAGTTCTTC	CASSLAGNNEQFF
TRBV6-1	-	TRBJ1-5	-	TGTGCCAGCAGTGACTGGGGTGGCAATCAGCCCCAGCATTTT	CASSDWGGNQPQHF
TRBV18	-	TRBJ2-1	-	TGTGCCAGCTCACTCCGGGGCCGACTTGAGCAGTTCTTC	CASSLRGRLEQFF
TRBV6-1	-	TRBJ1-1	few	TGTGCCAGCAGTGAAATTGGCAGCAACACTGAAGCTTTCTTT	CASSEIGSNTEAFF
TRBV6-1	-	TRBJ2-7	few	TGTGCCAGCAGTGAGTATACGGGCCAGCCTTACGAGCAGTACTTC	CASSEYTGQPYEQYF
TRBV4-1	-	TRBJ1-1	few	TGCGCCAGCAGCCGAAGCTTCAGAGACCCGATGGGAGCTTTCTTT	CASSRSFRDPMGAFF
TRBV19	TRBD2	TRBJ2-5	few	TGTGCCAGTAGTCCCCGACGTACTAGCGGGAGCCTAGAGACCCAGTACTTC	CASSPRRTSGSLETQYF
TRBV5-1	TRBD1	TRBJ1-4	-	TGCGCCAGCAGCTCGGCTGGGACAGGGGATGAAAAACTGTTTTTT	CASSSAGTGDEKLFF
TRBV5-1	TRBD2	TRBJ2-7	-	TGCGCCAGCAGCCTGCCACTGGCGGGGGGTGAGCAGTACTTC	CASSLPLAGGEQYF
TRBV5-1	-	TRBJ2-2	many	TGCGCCAGCAGACTCGGAGGGACAGTCCACACCGGGGAGCTGTTTTTT	CASRLGGTVHTGELFF
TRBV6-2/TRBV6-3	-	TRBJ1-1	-	TGTGCCAGCAGGAGACAGCCTAACGCTGAAGCTTTCTTT	CASRRQPNAEAFF
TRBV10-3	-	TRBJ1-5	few	TGTGCCATCAGACAGGGCCTCAATCAGCCCCAGCATTTT	CAIRQGLNQPQHF
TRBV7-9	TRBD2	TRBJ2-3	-	TGTGCCAGCAGCTTTAGCGGGAACGGGGCGCAGTATTTT	CASSFSGNGAQYF
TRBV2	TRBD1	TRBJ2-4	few	TGTGCCAGCAGTTTACAGACAGGGTCCAAAAACATTCAGTACTTC	CASSLQTGSKNIQYF
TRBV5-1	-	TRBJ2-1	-	TGCGCCAGCAGCTTGGTGGCAGGGGACTCTCGGAATGAGCAGTTCTTC	CASSLVAGDSRNEQFF
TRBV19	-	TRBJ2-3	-	TGTGCCAGTATTACCCCCGGAGGGGGCACAGATACGCAGTATTTT	CASITPGGGTDTQYF
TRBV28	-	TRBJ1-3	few	TGTGCCAGCACTACGGGGGCCTCTGGAAACACCATATATTTT	CASTTGASGNTIYF
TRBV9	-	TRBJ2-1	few	TGTGCCAGCAGCGTAGGAATTGTTGGGCAGGGGTTGCATGAGCAGTTCTTC	CASSVGIVGQGLHEQFF
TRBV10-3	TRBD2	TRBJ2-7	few	TGTGCCATCAGTGGCACTAGCGGGAGGGCCTACGAGCAGTACTTC	CAISGTSGRAYEQYF
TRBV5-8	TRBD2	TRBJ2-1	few	TGTGCCAGCAGCTTGGGTTCCAGCGGGAGTTGGGATGAGCAGTTCTTC	CASSLGSSGSWDEQFF
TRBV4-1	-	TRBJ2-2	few	TGCGCCAGCAGCCAAGTACAGGGGAACACCGGGGAGCTGTTTTTT	CASSQVQGNTGELFF